A selection of T cell receptor beta chains follows, all from one sample in a study of T cells in Graves' hyperthyroidism and ophthalmopathy. TCRdb re-called the multiplex PCR reads through MiXCR, storing one row per CDR3 protein. The table lists approximately 630,000 distinct CDR3 sequences, 15% to 20% of them singletons, with around 4% in the top ten. The sequenced material came from blood. The receptors were sampled from a woman younger than 45 with Graves' hyperthyroidism. Each CDR3 is given with its conserved first and last residue. The D gene is left open where the match is weak. The size of a clone is reported for some rows only, either as once, few or many, or as a class for expanded clones.

>many|TRBJ2-1|TRBV2|-
TGTGCCAGCAGCCAAAGTAGCGGAGGACCGGGTGAGCAGTTCTTC
CASSQSSGGPGEQFF
>many|TRBJ1-2|TRBV5-1|TRBD1
TGCGCCAGCAGCATTAGGACAGGGGGCGTCTATGGCTACACCTTC
CASSIRTGGVYGYTF
>-|TRBJ2-1|TRBV20-1|-
TGCAGTGCTAGAACGGCGAGTCGCAATGAGCAGTTCTTC
CSARTASRNEQFF
>many|TRBJ1-2|TRBV12-3/TRBV12-4|-
TGTGCCAGCAGCTTGACGGGATTCTATGGCTACACCTTC
CASSLTGFYGYTF
>once|TRBJ2-7|TRBV20-1|-
TGCAGTGCTACCTCACCGGTCCAGAGCTCCTACGAGCAGTACTTC
CSATSPVQSSYEQYF
>few|TRBJ2-1|TRBV5-1|-
TGCGCCAGCAGCTTGGGGGTAGCGTATTCCTACAATGAGCAGTTCTTC
CASSLGVAYSYNEQFF
>many|TRBJ2-7|TRBV12-3/TRBV12-4|-
TGTGCCAGCAGCAGGATACCACTTTACGAGCAGTACTTC
CASSRIPLYEQYF
>many|TRBJ2-3|TRBV11-2|-
TGTGCCGCCTCGGGGGTCCCAGATACGCAGTATTTT
CAASGVPDTQYF
>few|TRBJ2-1|TRBV19|-
TGTGCCAGTAGCCCCGGGGTTGGCAATGAGCAGTTCTTC
CASSPGVGNEQFF
>few|TRBJ2-7|TRBV4-2|TRBD2
TGTGCCAGCAGCAGCGGGAGGGAGAACGAGCAGTACTTC
CASSSGRENEQYF
>-|TRBJ1-5|TRBV19|-
TGTGCCAGTGATTGGGGGGGATATAGCAATCAGCCCCAGCATTTT
CASDWGGYSNQPQHF
>many|TRBJ1-2|TRBV28|TRBD1
TGTGCCAGCAGTTGGGACAGGGGGATAGCTGGCTACACCTTC
CASSWDRGIAGYTF
>-|TRBJ2-7|TRBV14|TRBD2
TGTGCCAGCAGCCAAGATAAGCGGGAGGGCCAGGACGAGCAGTACTTC
CASSQDKREGQDEQYF
>few|TRBJ1-6|TRBV6-1|-
TGTGCCAGTAGGGGCAGGGACGGTTCACCCCTCCACTTT
CASRGRDGSPLHF
>many|TRBJ2-7|TRBV7-9|TRBD1
TGTGCCAGCAGCTTTAGACAGGGGAGCCACGAGCAGTACTTC
CASSFRQGSHEQYF
>-|TRBJ1-3|TRBV6-1|-
TGTGCCAGCGAAGAAGGGGGGGTTGCGTATTTT
CASEEGGVAYF